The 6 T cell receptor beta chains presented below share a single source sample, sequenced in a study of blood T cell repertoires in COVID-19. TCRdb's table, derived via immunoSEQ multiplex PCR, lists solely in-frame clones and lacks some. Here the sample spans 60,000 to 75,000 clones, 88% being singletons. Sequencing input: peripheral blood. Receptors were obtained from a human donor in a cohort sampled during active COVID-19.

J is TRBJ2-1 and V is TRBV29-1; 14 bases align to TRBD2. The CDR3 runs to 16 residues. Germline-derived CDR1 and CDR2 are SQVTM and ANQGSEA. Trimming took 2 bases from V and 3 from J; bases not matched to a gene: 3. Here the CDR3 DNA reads TGCAGCGTTGAACCGGGACTAGCGGGAGTCTACAATGAGCAGTTCTTC. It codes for CSVEPGLAGVYNEQFF.

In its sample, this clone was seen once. The CDR3 is CASRDGLAGLSSYNEQFF. The CDR3 nucleotides are TGTGCCAGTAGGGACGGACTAGCGGGTTTAAGCTCCTACAATGAGCAGTTCTTC. J is TRBJ2-1 and V is TRBV19; 11 bases are shared with TRBD2. The CDR3 runs to 18 residues. The germline V gene has CDR1 LNHDA and CDR2 SQIVND (reference sequence). Trimming at V came to 6 bases and at J to 0 bases, leaving 10 bases not matched to a gene.

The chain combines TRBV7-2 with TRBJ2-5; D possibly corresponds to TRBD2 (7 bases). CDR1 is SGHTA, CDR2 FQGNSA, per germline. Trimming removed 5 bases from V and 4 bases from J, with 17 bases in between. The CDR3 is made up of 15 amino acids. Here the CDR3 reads CASSGGGQRRETQYF. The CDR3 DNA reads TGTGCCAGCAGCGGGGGGGGCCAGCGTAGAGAGACCCAGTACTTC.

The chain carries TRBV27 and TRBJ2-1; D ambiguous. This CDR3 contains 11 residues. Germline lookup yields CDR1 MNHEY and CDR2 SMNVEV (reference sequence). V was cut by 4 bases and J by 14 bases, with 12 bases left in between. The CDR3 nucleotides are TGTGCCAGCAGTTCCAGCGTTTTTGAGTTCTTC. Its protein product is CASSSSVFEFF.

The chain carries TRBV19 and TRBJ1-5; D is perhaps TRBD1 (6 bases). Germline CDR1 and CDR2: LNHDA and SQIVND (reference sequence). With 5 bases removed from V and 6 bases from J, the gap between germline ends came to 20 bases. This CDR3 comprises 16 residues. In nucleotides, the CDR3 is TGTGCCAGTAGTTTAGGGGGGCGCTTGGTGTTTCAGCCCCAGCATTTT. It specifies CASSLGGRLVFQPQHF.

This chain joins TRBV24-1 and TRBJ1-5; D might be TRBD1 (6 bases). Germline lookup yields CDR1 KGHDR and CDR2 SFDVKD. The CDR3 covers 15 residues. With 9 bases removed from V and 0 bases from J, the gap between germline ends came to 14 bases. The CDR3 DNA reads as TGTGCCACCCCCGGACAGTTTTATAGCAATCAGCCCCAGCATTTT. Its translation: CATPGQFYSNQPQHF.